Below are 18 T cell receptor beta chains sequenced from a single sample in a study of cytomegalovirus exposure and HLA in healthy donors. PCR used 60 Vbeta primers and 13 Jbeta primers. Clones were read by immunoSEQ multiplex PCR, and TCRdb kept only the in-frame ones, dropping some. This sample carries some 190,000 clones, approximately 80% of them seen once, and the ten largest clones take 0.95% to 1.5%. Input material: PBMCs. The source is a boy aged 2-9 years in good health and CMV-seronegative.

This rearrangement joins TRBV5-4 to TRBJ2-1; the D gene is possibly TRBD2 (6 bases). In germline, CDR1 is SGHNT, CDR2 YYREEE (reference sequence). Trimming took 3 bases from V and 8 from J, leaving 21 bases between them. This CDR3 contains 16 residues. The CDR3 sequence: CASSSPLGRGGHEQFF. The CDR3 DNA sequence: TGTGCCAGCAGCTCCCCCCTCGGCCGGGGAGGCCATGAGCAGTTCTTC.

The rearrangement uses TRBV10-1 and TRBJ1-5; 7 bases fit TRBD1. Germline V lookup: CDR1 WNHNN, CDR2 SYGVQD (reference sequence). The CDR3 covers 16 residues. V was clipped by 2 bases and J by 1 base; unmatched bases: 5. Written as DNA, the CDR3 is TGCGCCAGCAGTGAGCCGACAGGGTTAAGCAATCAGCCCCAGCATTTT. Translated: CASSEPTGLSNQPQHF.

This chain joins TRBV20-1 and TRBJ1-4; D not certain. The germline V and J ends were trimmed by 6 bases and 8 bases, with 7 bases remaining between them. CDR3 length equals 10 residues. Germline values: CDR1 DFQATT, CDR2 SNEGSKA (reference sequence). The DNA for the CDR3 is TGCAGTGCCCTACTGGAAAAACTGTTTTTT. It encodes CSALLEKLFF.

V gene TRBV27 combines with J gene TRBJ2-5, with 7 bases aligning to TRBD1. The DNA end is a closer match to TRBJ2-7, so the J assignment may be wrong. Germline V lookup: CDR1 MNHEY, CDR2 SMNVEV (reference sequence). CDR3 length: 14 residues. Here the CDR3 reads CASSLRDRAYEQYF. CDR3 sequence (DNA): TGTGCCAGCAGTTTAAGAGACAGGGCCTACGAGCAGTACTTC.

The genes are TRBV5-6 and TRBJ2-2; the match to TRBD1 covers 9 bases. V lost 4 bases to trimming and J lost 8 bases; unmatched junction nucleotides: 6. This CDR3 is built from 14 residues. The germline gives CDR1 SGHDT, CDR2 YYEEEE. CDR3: CASSAQGASGELFF. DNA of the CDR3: TGTGCCAGCAGCGCACAGGGGGCGTCTGGGGAGCTGTTTTTT.

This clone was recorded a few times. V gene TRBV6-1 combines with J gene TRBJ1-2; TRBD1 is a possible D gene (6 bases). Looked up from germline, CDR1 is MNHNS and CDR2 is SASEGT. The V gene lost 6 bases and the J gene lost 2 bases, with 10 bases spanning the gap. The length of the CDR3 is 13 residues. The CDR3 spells CASSPDRNYGYTF. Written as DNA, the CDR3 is TGTGCCAGCAGCCCGGACAGAAACTATGGCTACACCTTC.

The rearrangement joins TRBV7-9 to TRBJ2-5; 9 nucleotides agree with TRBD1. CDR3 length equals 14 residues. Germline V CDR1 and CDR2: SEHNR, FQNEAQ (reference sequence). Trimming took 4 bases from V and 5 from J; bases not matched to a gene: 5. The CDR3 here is CASSSGTGLETQYF. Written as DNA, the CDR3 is TGTGCCAGCAGCTCTGGGACAGGGTTGGAGACCCAGTACTTC.

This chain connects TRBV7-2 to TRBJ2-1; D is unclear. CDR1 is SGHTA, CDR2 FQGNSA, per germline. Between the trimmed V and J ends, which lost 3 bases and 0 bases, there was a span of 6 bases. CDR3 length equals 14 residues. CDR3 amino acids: CASSFTGSYNEQFF. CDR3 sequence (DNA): TGTGCCAGCAGCTTTACCGGCTCCTACAATGAGCAGTTCTTC.

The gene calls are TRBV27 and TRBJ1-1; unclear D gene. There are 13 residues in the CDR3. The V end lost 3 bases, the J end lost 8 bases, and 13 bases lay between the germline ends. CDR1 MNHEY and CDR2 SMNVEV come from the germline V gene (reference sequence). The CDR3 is CASSLVRDLEAFF. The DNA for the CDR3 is TGTGCCAGCAGTTTGGTTCGGGATCTGGAAGCTTTCTTT.

The CDR3 spells CASSEGGERGVPDTQYF. The CDR3 coding sequence is TGTGCCAGCAGTGAGGGGGGCGAGCGGGGGGTACCGGATACGCAGTATTTT. The rearrangement links TRBV2 to TRBJ2-3; the match to TRBD2 covers 9 bases. In germline, CDR1 is SNHLY, CDR2 FYNNEI. Trimming removed 3 bases from V and 6 bases from J; junction bases left unmatched: 13. The CDR3 runs to 17 residues.

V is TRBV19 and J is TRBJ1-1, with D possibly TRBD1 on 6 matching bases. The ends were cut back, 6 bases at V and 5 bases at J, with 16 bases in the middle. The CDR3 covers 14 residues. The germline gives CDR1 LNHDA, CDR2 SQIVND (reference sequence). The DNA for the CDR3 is TGTGCCAGTAGGATGGGAGTGGGGGCTACTGAAGCTTTCTTT. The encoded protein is CASRMGVGATEAFF.

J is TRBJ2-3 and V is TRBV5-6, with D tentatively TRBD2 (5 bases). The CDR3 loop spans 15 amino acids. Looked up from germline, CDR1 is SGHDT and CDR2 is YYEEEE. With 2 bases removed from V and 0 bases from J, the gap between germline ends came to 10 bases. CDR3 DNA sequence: TGTGCCAGCAGCTTTGAGGGCCTAAGCACAGATACGCAGTATTTT. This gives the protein CASSFEGLSTDTQYF.

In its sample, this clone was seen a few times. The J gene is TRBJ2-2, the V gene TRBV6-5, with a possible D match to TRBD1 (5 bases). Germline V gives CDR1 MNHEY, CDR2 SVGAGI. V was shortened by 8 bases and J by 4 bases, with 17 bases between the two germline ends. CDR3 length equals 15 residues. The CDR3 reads CASRRWGEITGELFF. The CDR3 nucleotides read TGTGCCAGCCGCCGTTGGGGCGAAATCACCGGGGAGCTGTTTTTT.

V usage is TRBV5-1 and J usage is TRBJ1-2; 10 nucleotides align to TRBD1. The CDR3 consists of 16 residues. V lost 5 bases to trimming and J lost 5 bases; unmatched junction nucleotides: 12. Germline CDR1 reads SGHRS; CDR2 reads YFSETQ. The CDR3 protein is CASSIAGQGSGYGYTF. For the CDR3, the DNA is TGCGCCAGCAGTATCGCGGGACAGGGGTCCGGATATGGCTACACCTTC. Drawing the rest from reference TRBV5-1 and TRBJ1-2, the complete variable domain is KAGVTQTPRYLIKTRGQQVTLSCSPISGHRSVSWYQQTPGQGLQFLFEYFSETQRNKGNFPGRFSGRQFSNSRSEMNVSTLELGDSALYLCASSIAGQGSGYGYTFGSGTRLTVV.

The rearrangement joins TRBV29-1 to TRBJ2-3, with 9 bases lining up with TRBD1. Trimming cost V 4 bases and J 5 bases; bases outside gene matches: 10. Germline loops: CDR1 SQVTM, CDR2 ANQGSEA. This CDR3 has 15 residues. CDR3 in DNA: TGCAGCGTTGCCGGTGACAGGGGGATGGGAGATACGCAGTATTTT. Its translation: CSVAGDRGMGDTQYF.

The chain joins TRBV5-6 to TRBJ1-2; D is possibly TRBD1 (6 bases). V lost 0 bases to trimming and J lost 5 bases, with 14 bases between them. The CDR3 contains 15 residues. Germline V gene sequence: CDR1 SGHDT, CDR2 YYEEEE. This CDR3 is CASSLGQGIPYGYTF. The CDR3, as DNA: TGTGCCAGCAGCTTGGGTCAGGGGATCCCTTATGGCTACACCTTC.

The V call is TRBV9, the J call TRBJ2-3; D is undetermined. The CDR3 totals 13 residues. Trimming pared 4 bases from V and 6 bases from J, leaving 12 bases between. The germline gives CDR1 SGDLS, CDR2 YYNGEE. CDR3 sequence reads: CASSTTFVDTQYF. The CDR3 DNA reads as TGTGCCAGCAGCACAACCTTTGTCGATACGCAGTATTTT.

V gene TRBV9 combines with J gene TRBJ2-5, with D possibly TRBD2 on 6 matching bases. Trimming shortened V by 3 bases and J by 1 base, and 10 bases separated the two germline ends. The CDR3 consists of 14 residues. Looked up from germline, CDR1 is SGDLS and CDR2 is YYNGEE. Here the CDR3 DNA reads TGTGCCAGCAGCGCGCTGGGGGGCCAAGAGACCCAGTACTTC. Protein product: CASSALGGQETQYF.